Listed here is a single T cell receptor beta chain. CDR1 and CDR2 from the germline V gene are MRHNA and SNTAGT. V lost 6 bases to trimming and J lost 8 bases, with 7 bases between them. The CDR3 is made up of 10 amino acids. Generated by immunoSEQ multiplex PCR, the TCRdb table keeps only in-frame clones and is missing some. Of just over 650,000 clones in the sample, just under 90% are singletons; the top ten hold more than 0.25%. The record originates from a study of blood T cell repertoires in COVID-19. About the study: The analysed material was cDNA or gDNA that came from T cells, B-cell-depleted T cells, or PBMCs.

Sequences were obtained from peripheral blood. This chain uses TRBV6-4 with TRBJ1-2; D is perhaps TRBD1 (6 bases). The receptor was derived from a woman aged 18-35 years with acute or convalescent COVID-19. The CDR3 DNA follows: TGTGCCAGCAGGAGGGGGGGCTACACCTTC. The encoded protein is CASRRGGYTF.